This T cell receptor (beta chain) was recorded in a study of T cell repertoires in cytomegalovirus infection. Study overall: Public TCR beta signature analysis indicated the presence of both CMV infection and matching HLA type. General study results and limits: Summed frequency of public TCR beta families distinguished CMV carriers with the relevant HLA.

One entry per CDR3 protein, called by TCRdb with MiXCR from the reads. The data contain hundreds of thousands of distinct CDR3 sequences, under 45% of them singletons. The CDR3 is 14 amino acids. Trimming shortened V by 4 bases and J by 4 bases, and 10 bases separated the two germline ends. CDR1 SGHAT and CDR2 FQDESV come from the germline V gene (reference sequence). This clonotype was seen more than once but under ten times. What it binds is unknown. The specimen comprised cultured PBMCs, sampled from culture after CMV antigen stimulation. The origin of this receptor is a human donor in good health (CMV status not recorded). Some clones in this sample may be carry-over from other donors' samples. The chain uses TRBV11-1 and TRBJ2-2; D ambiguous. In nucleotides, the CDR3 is TGTGCCAGCAGCTCCCGTAAGGGCACCGGGGAGCTGTTTTTT. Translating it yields CASSSRKGTGELFF.